This TCR beta chain was identified during a study of T-cell reconstitution after alpha-beta-depleted transplantation in children. On this clonotype: What it recognizes is unknown.

Preparation of the TCRbeta library involved a method that used unique molecular identifiers. TCRdb independently ran MiXCR on the PCR reads; one entry per CDR3 protein. The repertoire consists of around 580,000 distinct CDR3 sequences, with more than 20% occurring once and the leading ten covering just over 35%. CDR3 length equals 21 residues. Study observations and caveats: One year after transplant, T-cell counts and diversity came mostly from newly produced T cells.

Sequenced here: PBMCs, sampled before TCRalphabeta/CD19-depleted stem cell transplant. The chain links TRBV21-1 to TRBJ2-6; the table's D call, TRBD2, has no DNA check behind it. TRBV21-1 is a known pseudogene. This clonotype was obtained from a boy younger than two with Wiskott-Aldrich syndrome, due to receive a stem cell transplant. The CDR3 reads CASSLKFGTSGRASGANVLTF. CDR3 nucleotides: TGTGCCAGCAGCCTAAAATTCGGGACTAGCGGGAGGGCCTCTGGGGCCAACGTCCTGACTTTC.